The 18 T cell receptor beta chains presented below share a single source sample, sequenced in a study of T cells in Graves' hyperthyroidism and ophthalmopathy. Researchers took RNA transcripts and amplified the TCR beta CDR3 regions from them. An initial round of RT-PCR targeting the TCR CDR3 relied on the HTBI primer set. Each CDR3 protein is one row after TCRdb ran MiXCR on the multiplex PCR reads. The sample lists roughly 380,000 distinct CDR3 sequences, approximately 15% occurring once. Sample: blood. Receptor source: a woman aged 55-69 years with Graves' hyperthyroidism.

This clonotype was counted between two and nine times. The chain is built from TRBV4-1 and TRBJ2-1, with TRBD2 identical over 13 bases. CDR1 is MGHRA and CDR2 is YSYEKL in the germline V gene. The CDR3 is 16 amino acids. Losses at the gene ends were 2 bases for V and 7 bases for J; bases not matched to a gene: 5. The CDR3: CASSQRTSGSYNEQFF. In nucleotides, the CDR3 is TGCGCCAGCAGCCAAAGGACTAGCGGGAGTTATAATGAGCAGTTCTTC.

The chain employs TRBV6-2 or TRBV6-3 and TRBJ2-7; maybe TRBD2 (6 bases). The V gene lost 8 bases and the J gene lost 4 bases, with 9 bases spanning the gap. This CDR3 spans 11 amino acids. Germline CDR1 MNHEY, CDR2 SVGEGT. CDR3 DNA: TGTGCCAGCCGGGAGCTATACGAGCAGTACTTC. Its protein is CASRELYEQYF.

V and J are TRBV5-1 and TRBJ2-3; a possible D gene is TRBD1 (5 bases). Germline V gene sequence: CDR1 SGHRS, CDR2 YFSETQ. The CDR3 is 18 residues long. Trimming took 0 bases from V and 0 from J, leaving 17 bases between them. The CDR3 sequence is CASSLVPKGLHSTDTQYF. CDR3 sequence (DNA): TGCGCCAGCAGCTTGGTCCCGAAGGGGCTCCATAGCACAGATACGCAGTATTTT.

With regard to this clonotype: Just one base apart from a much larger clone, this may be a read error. The CDR3 region has the DNA TGTGCCAGTCGTCAGGCCACCGGGGAGCCGTTTTTT. Translated: CASRQATGEPFF. The V gene is TRBV6-1, the J gene TRBJ2-2; a weak D match, TRBD2 (5 bases). The CDR3 spans 12 residues. CDR1 is MNHNS, CDR2 SASEGT, per germline.

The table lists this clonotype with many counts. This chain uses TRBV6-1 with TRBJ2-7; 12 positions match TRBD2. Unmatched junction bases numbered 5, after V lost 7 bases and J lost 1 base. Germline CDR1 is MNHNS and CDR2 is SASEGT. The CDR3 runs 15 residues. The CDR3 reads CASTLGTSGSYEQYF. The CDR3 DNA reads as TGTGCCAGCACCCTCGGGACTAGCGGGTCCTACGAGCAGTACTTC.

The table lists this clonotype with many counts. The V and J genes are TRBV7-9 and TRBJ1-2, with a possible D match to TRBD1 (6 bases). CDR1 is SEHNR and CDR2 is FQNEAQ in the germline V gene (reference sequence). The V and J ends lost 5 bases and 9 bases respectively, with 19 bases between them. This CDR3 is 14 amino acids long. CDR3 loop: CASSPESGGHRYTF. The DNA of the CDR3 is TGTGCCAGCAGCCCTGAGAGTGGGGGCCATCGCTACACCTTC.

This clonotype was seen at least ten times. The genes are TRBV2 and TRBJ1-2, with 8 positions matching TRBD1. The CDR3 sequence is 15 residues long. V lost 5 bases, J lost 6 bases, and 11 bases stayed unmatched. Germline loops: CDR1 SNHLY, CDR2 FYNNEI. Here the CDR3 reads CASSHAGQGGHGYTF. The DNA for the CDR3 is TGTGCCAGCAGTCATGCTGGACAGGGAGGCCATGGCTACACCTTC.

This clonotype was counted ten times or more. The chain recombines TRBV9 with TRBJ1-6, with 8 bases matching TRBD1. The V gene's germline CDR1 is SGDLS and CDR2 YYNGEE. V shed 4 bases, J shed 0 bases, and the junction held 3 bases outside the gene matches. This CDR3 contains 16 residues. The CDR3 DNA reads TGTGCCAGCAGCAGACAGGGGAGCTCCTATAATTCACCCCTCCACTTT. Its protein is CASSRQGSSYNSPLHF.

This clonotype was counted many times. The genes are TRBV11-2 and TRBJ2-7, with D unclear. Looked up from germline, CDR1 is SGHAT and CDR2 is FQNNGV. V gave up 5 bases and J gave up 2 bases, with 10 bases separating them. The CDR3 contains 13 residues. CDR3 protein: CASSILRTYEQYF. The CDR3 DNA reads TGTGCCAGCAGCATACTCAGGACCTACGAGCAGTACTTC. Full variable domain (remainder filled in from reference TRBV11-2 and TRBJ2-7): EAGVAQSPRYKIIEKRQSVAFWCNPISGHATLYWYQQILGQGPKLLIQFQNNGVVDDSQLPKDRFSAERLKGVDSTLKIQPAKLEDSAVYLCASSILRTYEQYFGPGTRLTVT.

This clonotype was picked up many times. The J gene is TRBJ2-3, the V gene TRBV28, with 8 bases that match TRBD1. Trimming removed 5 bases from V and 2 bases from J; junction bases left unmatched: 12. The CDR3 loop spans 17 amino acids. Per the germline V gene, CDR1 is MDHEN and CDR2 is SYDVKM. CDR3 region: CASSLALNRGFTDTQYF. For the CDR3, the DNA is TGTGCCAGCAGTCTAGCCTTGAACAGGGGGTTCACAGATACGCAGTATTTT.

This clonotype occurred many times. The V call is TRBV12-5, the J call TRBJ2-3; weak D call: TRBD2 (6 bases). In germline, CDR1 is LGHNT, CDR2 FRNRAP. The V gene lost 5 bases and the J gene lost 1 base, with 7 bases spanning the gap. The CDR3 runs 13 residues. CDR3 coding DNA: TGTGCTAGTGGTGCTAGCGGCACAGATACGCAGTATTTT. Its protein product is CASGASGTDTQYF.

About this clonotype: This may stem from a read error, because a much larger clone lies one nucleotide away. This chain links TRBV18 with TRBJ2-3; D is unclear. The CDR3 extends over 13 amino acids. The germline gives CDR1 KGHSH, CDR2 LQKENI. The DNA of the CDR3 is TGTGCCTGCTCAACCGGTTTGATAGATACGCAGTATTTT. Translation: CACSTGLIDTQYF.

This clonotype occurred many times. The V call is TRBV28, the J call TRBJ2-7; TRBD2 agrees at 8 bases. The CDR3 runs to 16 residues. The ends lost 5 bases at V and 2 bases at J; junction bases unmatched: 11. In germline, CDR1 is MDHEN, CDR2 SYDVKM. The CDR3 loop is CASSADRLAFTYEQYF. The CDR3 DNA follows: TGTGCCAGCAGTGCGGACCGACTAGCGTTTACCTACGAGCAGTACTTC.

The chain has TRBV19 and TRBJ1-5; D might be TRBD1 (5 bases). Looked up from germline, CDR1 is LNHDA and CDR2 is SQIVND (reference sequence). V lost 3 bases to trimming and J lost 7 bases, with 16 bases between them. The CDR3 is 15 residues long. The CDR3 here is CASSMLGRTGQPQHF. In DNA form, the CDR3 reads TGTGCCAGTAGTATGCTGGGGCGTACGGGGCAGCCCCAGCATTTT.

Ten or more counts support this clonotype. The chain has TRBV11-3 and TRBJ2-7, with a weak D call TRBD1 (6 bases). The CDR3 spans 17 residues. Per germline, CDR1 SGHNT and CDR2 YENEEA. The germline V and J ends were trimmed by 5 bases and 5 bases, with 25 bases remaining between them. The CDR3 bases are TGTGCCAGCAGCACCCGTCTCCCAGGGGCCGTTTTTGACGAGCAGTACTTC. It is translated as CASSTRLPGAVFDEQYF. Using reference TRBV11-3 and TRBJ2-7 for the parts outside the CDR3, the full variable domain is EAGVVQSPRYKIIEKKQPVAFWCNPISGHNTLYWYLQNLGQGPELLIRYENEEAVDDSQLPKDRFSAERLKGVDSTLKIQPAELGDSAVYLCASSTRLPGAVFDEQYFGPGTRLTVT.

CDR3 in amino acids: CAISESGGRAGNEQFF. In DNA form, the CDR3 reads TGTGCCATCAGTGAATCAGGCGGGAGGGCCGGGAATGAGCAGTTCTTC. The chain couples TRBV10-3 to TRBJ2-1; 9 bases map to TRBD2. J was trimmed by 7 bases and V by 3 bases; bases with no gene match: 10. The CDR3 is 16 amino acids. CDR1 and CDR2 (germline): ENHRY, SYGVKD.

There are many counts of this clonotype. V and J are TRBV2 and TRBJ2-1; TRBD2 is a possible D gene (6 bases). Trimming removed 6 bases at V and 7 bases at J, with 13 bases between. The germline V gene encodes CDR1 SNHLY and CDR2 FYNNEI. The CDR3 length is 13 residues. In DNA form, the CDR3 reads TGTGCCAGCAGGGCGGATGGGGGGAATGAGCAGTTCTTC. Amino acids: CASRADGGNEQFF.

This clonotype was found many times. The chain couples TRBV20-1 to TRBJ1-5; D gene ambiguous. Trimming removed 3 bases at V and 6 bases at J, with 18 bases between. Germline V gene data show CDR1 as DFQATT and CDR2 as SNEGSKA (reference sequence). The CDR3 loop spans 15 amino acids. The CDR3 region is CSASEEGRKSQPQHF. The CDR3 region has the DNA TGCAGTGCTAGTGAGGAGGGAAGGAAATCTCAGCCCCAGCATTTT.